The clone carrying this T cell receptor beta chain has just a few counts. Only in-frame clones appear in the TCRdb table, and some are missing; sequencing was by immunoSEQ multiplex PCR. The table has under 85,000 clones, approximately 80% seen once; the top ten hold 2.5% to 3%. V was clipped by 6 bases and J by 4 bases, with 10 bases between them. Germline CDR1 is MNHEY and CDR2 is SVGAGI. The CDR3 runs to 13 residues. The sample belongs to a study of control samples from healthy donors and cancer patients. This chain uses TRBV6-5 with TRBJ1-5, with D unresolved. The sequence came from a woman in her forties or fifties with lung cancer. Sequencing was performed on PBMCs. For the CDR3, the DNA is TGTGCCAGCAGCGTCGGGTGGAATCAGCCCCAGCATTTT. It yields the protein CASSVGWNQPQHF.